Listed here is a single T cell receptor beta chain. The data were obtained in a study of blood T cell repertoires in COVID-19. TCRdb's copy holds only in-frame clones and misses some; the assay was immunoSEQ multiplex PCR. This sample has 140,000 to 150,000 clones, with 70% to 90% found just once. CDR1 is LNHDA, CDR2 SQIVND, per germline (reference sequence). The CDR3 contains 15 residues. The V end was cut by 3 bases, the J end by 4 bases, with 15 bases between. This receptor was identified in a woman aged 55-70 years with COVID-19, enrolled during active disease. The chain couples TRBV19 to TRBJ1-2; TRBD1 is a possible D gene (5 bases). Material: peripheral blood. The CDR3 protein is CASSIAQLQGYGYTF. As DNA, the CDR3 is TGTGCCAGTAGTATCGCTCAGCTCCAGGGCTATGGCTACACCTTC.